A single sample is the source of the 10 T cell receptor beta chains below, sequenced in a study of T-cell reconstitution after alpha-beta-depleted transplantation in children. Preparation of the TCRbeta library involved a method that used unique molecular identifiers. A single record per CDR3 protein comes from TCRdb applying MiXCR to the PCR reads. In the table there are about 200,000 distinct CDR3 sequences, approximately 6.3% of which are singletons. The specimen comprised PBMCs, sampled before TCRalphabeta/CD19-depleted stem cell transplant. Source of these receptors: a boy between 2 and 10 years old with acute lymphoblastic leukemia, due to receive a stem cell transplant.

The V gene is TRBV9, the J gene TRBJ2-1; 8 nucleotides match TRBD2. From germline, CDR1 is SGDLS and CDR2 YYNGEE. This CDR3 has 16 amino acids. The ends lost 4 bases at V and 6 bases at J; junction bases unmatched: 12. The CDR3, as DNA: TGTGCCAGCAGCCGTTTGGAGCGGGGGCGGGCCAATGAGCAGTTCTTC. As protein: CASSRLERGRANEQFF.

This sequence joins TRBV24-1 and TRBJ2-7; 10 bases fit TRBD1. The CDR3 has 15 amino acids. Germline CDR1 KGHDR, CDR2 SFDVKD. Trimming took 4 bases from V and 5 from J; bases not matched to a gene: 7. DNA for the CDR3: TGTGCCACCAGTGACCGCTGGACAGGGGGGAACGAGCAGTACTTC. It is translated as CATSDRWTGGNEQYF.

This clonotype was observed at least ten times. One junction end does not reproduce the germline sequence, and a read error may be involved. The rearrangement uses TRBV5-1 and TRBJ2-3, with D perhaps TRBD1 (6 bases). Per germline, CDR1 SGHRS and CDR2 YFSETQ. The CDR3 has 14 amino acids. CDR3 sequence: CASSLRGSTDTQYF. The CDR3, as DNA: TGTGCCAGCAGTTTAAGGGGGAGCACAGATACGCAGTATTTT.

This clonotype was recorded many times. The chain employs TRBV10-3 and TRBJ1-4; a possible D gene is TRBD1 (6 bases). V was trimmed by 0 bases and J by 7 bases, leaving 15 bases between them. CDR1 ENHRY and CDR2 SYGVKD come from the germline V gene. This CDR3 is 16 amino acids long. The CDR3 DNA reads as TGTGCCATCAGTGAGTCGATAAGGGGGGACGGTGAAAAACTGTTTTTT. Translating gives CAISESIRGDGEKLFF.

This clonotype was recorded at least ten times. CDR3 DNA: TGTGCCAGCAGCTTGGATTTGGAGTGGGATGCCTACACCTTC. This codes for CASSLDLEWDAYTF. J is TRBJ1-2 and V is TRBV5-5; D is unclear. The CDR3 is 14 residues long. Germline lookup yields CDR1 SGHKS and CDR2 YYEKEE (reference sequence). V lost 0 bases, J lost 10 bases, and 16 bases lay in between.

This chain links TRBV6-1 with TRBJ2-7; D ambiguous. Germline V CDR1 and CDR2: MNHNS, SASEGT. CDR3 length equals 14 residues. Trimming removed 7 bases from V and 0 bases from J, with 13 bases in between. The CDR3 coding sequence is TGTGCCAGCACTCCGGCAGCAGGCTCCTACGAGCAGTACTTC. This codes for CASTPAAGSYEQYF.

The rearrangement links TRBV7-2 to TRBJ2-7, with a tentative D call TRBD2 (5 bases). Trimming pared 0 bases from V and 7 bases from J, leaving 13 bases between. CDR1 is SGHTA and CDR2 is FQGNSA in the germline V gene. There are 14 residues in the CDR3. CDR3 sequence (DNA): TGTGCCAGCAGCTTAGCGGAGGCGTTAGGGGAGCAGTACTTC. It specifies CASSLAEALGEQYF.

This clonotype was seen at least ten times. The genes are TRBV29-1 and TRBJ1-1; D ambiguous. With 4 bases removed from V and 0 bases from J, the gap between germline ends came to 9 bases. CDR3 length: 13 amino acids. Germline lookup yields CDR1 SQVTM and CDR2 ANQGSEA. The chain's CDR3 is CSVVRRLNTEAFF. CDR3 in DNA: TGCAGCGTTGTTCGTCGGTTGAACACTGAAGCTTTCTTT.

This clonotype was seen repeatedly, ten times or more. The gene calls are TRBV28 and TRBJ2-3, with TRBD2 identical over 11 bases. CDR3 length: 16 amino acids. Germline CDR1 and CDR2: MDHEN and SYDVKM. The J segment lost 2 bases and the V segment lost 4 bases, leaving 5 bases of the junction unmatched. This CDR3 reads CASSSLTSGVTDTQYF. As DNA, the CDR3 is TGTGCCAGCAGTTCATTGACTAGCGGGGTCACAGATACGCAGTATTTT.

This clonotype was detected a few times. In nucleotides, the CDR3 is TGTGCCAGCCGTCTTAGAGAGAACGGACTCCCAGCCTACGAGCAGTACTTC. Translating it yields CASRLRENGLPAYEQYF. This chain links TRBV6-1 with TRBJ2-7; tentatively, D is TRBD2 (5 bases). Trimming pared 8 bases from V and 2 bases from J, leaving 25 bases between. CDR1 MNHNS and CDR2 SASEGT come from the germline V gene. The CDR3 totals 17 residues.